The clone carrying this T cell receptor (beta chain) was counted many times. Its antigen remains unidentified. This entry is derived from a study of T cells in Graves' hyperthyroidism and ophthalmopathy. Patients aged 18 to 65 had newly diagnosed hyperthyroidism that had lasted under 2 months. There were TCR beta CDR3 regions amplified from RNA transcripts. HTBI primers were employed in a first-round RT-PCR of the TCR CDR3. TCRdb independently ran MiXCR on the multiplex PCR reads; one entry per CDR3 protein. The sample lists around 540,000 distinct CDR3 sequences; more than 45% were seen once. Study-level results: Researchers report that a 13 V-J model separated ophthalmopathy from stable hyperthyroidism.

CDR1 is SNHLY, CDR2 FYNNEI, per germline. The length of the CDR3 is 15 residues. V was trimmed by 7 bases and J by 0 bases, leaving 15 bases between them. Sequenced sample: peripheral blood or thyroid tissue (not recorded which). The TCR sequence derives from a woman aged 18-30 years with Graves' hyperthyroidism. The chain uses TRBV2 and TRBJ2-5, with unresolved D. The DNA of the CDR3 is TGTGCCAGCAAGTTGGATCGGCAGTACCAAGAGACCCAGTACTTC. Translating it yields CASKLDRQYQETQYF. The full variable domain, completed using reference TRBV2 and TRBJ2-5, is EPEVTQTPSHQVTQMGQEVILRCVPISNHLYFYWYRQILGQKVEFLVSFYNNEISEKSEIFDDQFSVERPDGSNFTLKIRSTKLEDSAMYFCASKLDRQYQETQYFGPGTRLLVL.